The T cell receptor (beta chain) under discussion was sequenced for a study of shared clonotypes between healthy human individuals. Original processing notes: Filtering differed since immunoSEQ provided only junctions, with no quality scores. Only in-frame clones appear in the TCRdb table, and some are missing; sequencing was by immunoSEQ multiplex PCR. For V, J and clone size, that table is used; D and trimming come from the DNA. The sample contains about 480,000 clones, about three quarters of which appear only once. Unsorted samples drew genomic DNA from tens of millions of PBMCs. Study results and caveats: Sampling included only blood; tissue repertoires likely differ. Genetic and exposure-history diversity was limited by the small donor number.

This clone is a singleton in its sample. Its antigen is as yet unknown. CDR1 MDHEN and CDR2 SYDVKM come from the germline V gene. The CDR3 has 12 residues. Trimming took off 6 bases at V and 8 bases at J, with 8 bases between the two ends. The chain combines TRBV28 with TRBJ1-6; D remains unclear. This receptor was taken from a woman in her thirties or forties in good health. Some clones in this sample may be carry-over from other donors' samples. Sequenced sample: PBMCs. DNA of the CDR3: TGTGCCAGCAGATTGTCCGATTCACCCCTCCACTTT. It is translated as CASRLSDSPLHF.